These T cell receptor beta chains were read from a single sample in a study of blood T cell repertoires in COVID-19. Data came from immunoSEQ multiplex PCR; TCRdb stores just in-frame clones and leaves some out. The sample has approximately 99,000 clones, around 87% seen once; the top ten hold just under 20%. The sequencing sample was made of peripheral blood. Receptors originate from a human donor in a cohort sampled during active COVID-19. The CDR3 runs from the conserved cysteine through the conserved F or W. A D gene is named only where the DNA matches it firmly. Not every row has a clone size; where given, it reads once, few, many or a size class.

DNA: TGTGCCAGCTCACCCTCTGGGAGTAGCGGGCTCGAGCAGTACTTC
CDR3: CASSPSGSSGLEQYF
V: TRBV18
size: -
J: TRBJ2-7
D: TRBD2

DNA: TGTGCCAGCAGCCAAGCGTTGGGGACAGCACTGAACACTGAAGCTTTCTTT
CDR3: CASSQALGTALNTEAFF
V: TRBV3-1/TRBV3-2
size: -
J: TRBJ1-1
D: TRBD1

DNA: TGTGCCAGCAGCTTAGTGGCTAGCGGATCCTCTGGGGCCAACGTCCTGACTTTC
CDR3: CASSLVASGSSGANVLTF
V: TRBV7-2
size: -
J: TRBJ2-6
D: TRBD2

DNA: TGTGCCATCAGTCCGACAGGGTCGGAGACACCCCTCCACTTT
CDR3: CAISPTGSETPLHF
V: TRBV10-3
size: -
J: TRBJ1-6
D: TRBD1

DNA: TGTGCCAGCAGTAGGAGAGAAACTGAAGCTTTCTTT
CDR3: CASSRRETEAFF
V: TRBV6-6
size: -
J: TRBJ1-1
D: -

DNA: TGTGCCAGCAGCTTATCAGGACAAGAGACCCAGTACTTC
CDR3: CASSLSGQETQYF
V: TRBV7-3
size: -
J: TRBJ2-5
D: -

DNA: TGTGCCAGCAGCAATCCGACGACAGGGGGAAGAGCTTTCTTT
CDR3: CASSNPTTGGRAFF
V: TRBV5-6
size: -
J: TRBJ1-1
D: TRBD1

DNA: TGCAGCACCCGGCGGCTGCGACAAGAGACCCAGTACTTC
CDR3: CSTRRLRQETQYF
V: TRBV29-1
size: -
J: TRBJ2-5
D: -

DNA: TGTGCCAGCAGCCTCGATGCCGACAGGGCTCAGGTGAACACTGAAGCTTTCTTT
CDR3: CASSLDADRAQVNTEAFF
V: TRBV6-2/TRBV6-3
size: -
J: TRBJ1-1
D: TRBD1

DNA: TGTGCCAGCACAGGGACAGGGATCGGCGAGCAGTACTTC
CDR3: CASTGTGIGEQYF
V: TRBV11-2
size: few
J: TRBJ2-7
D: TRBD1

DNA: TGTGCCAGCAGCGTAGGCGGAGAACCCTACGAGCAGTACTTC
CDR3: CASSVGGEPYEQYF
V: TRBV9
size: few
J: TRBJ2-7
D: -

DNA: TGTGCCAGCAGCTTAATCAGCAGGGGAACTGGAAACACCATATATTTT
CDR3: CASSLISRGTGNTIYF
V: TRBV7-2
size: -
J: TRBJ1-3
D: -

DNA: TGTGCCAGCAGTCCCGGGTGGGACGAGCAGTACTTC
CDR3: CASSPGWDEQYF
V: TRBV6-5
size: -
J: TRBJ2-7
D: -

DNA: TGTGCCAGCAGTTCCACACTATTTATATCCGGGACAGGGAACTACGAGCAGTACTTC
CDR3: CASSSTLFISGTGNYEQYF
V: TRBV27
size: -
J: TRBJ2-7
D: TRBD1

DNA: TGTGCCAGCATGGGAGCGCGTTCCTACGAGCAGTACTTC
CDR3: CASMGARSYEQYF
V: TRBV28
size: -
J: TRBJ2-7
D: -

DNA: TGTGCCAGCAGTACCCACCAGGGGTATGAAAACATTCAGTACTTC
CDR3: CASSTHQGYENIQYF
V: TRBV6-6
size: -
J: TRBJ2-4
D: -

DNA: TGTGCCAGCAGCGCCGACAGGGGGTATGGCTACACCTTC
CDR3: CASSADRGYGYTF
V: TRBV5-6
size: -
J: TRBJ1-2
D: TRBD1

DNA: TGTGCCATCAGTGAAGTAGGGGGAGTAGAGACCCAGTACTTC
CDR3: CAISEVGGVETQYF
V: TRBV10-3
size: -
J: TRBJ2-5
D: -

DNA: TGTGCCAGTAGTATCCCTGCGGCAGACTTGGCGGGTAATTCACCCCTCCACTTT
CDR3: CASSIPAADLAGNSPLHF
V: TRBV19
size: once
J: TRBJ1-6
D: -

DNA: TGTGCCAGCAGTTATCAGCGGGGATCCTACGAGCAGTACTTC
CDR3: CASSYQRGSYEQYF
V: TRBV6-5
size: -
J: TRBJ2-7
D: TRBD2

DNA: TGTGCCAGCAGCTTAGCCGGAGGACCCCCCTACGAGCAGTACTTC
CDR3: CASSLAGGPPYEQYF
V: TRBV7-2
size: -
J: TRBJ2-7
D: -

DNA: TGTGCCAGCAGCCCAGGACAGGGGATGGCCAAAAACATTCAGTACTTC
CDR3: CASSPGQGMAKNIQYF
V: TRBV7-9
size: once
J: TRBJ2-4
D: TRBD1

DNA: TGTGCCAGTAGTATCCCGGTAAGCTCCTACAATGAGCAGTTCTTC
CDR3: CASSIPVSSYNEQFF
V: TRBV19
size: -
J: TRBJ2-1
D: -

DNA: TGTGCCAGCAATTCCCAGCGGGACTACAATGAGCAGTTCTTC
CDR3: CASNSQRDYNEQFF
V: TRBV6-1
size: -
J: TRBJ2-1
D: TRBD2

DNA: TGTGCCAGCAGCCCGTGGACTAGCCGTTCCTACAATGAGCAGTTCTTC
CDR3: CASSPWTSRSYNEQFF
V: TRBV9
size: -
J: TRBJ2-1
D: TRBD2

DNA: TGTGCCAGCAGAGTTTTCCCGCAAACATCCGCTAACTATGGCTACACCTTC
CDR3: CASRVFPQTSANYGYTF
V: TRBV27
size: -
J: TRBJ1-2
D: -

DNA: TGCGCCAGCAGCCAAGATGAGTCTAGCGGGAGTTTCCGCACAGATACGCAGTATTTT
CDR3: CASSQDESSGSFRTDTQYF
V: TRBV4-1
size: once
J: TRBJ2-3
D: TRBD2

DNA: TGTGCCACACGACTAGCGGGAGATTACTCCTACAATGAGCAGTTCTTC
CDR3: CATRLAGDYSYNEQFF
V: TRBV6-6
size: -
J: TRBJ2-1
D: TRBD2

DNA: TGTGCCAGCAGCCCACGTGGAGCGGGAGGGCTGGTAGATACGCAGTATTTT
CDR3: CASSPRGAGGLVDTQYF
V: TRBV7-9
size: -
J: TRBJ2-3
D: TRBD2

DNA: TGTGCCAGCTCCAAAGAGGGTCGCTCCTATAATTCACCCCTCCACTTT
CDR3: CASSKEGRSYNSPLHF
V: TRBV19
size: -
J: TRBJ1-6
D: -

DNA: TGTGCCAGCAGCCAGGAGCAGGGCAGCAATCAGCCCCAGCATTTT
CDR3: CASSQEQGSNQPQHF
V: TRBV2
size: -
J: TRBJ1-5
D: -